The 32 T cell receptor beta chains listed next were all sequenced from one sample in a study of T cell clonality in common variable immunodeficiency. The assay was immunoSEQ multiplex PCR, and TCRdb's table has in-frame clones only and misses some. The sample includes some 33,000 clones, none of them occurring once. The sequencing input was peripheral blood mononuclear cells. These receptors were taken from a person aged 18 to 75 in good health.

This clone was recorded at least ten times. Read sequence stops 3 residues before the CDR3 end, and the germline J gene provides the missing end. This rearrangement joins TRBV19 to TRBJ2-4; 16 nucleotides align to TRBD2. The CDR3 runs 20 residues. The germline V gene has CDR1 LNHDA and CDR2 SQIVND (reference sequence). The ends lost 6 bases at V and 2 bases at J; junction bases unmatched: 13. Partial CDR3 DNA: TGTGCCAGTAGCCCGGGCGGGACTAGCGGGAGGGCAAGGACCAAAAACATT. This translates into CASSPGGTSGRARTKNI. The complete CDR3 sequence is CASSPGGTSGRARTKNIQYF.

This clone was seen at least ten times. CDR3 sequence reads: CASSLLHRDTEAFF. The part of the CDR3 DNA that was read is TGTGCCAGCAGCCTTCTCCACAGGGACACTGAA. This chain uses TRBV7-8 with TRBJ1-1, with a tentative D call TRBD1 (6 bases). The sequence runs out 3 residues before the end of the CDR3; the remainder is reconstructed from the germline J gene. The CDR3 runs to 14 residues. Germline assignment: CDR1 SGHVS and CDR2 FQNEAQ. V dropped 5 bases and J dropped 3 bases, with 13 bases sitting between them.

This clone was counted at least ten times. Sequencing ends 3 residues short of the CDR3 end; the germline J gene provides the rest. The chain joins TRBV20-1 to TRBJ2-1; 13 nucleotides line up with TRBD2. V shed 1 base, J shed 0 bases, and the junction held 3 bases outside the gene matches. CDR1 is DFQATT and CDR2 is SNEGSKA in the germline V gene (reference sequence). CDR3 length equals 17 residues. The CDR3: CSARVLAGGSSYNEQFF. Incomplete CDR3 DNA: TGCAGTGCTAGAGTACTAGCGGGGGGGAGCTCCTACAATGAG.

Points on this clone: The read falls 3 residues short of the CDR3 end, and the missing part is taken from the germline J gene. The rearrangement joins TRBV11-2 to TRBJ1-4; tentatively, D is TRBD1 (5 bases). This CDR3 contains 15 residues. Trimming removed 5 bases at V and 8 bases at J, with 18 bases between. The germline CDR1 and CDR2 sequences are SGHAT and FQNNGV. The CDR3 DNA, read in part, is TGTGCCAGCAGCCCGGGGGTGGCCGATTGGGAAAAA. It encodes CASSPGVADWEK. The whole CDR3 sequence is CASSPGVADWEKLFF.

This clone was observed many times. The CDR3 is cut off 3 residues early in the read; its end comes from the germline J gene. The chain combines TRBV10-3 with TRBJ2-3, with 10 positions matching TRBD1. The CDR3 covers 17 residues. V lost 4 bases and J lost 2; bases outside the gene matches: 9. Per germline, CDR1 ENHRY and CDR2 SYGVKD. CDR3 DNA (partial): TGTGCCATCAGTGGACAGGGGGCTGTGGAACACACAGATACG. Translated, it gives CAISGQGAVEHTDT. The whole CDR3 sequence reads CAISGQGAVEHTDTQYF.

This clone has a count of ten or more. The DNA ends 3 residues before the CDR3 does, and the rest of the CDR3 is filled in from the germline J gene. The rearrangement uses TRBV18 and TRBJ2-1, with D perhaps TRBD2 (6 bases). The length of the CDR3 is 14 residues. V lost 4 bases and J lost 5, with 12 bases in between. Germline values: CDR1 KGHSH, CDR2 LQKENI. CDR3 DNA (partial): TGTGCCAGCTCACGTAGCGGCGCGGACAATGAG. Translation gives CASSRSGADNE. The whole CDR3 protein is CASSRSGADNEQFF.

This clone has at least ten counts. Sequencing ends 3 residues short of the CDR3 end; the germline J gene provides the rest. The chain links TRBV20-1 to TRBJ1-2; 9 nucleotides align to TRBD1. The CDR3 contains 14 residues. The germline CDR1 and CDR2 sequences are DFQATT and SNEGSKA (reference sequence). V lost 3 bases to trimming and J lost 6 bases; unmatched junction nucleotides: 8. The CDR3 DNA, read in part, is TGCAGTGCTAGGAGGCAACAGGGGGCCGATGGC. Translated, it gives CSARRQQGADG. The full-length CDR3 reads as CSARRQQGADGYTF.

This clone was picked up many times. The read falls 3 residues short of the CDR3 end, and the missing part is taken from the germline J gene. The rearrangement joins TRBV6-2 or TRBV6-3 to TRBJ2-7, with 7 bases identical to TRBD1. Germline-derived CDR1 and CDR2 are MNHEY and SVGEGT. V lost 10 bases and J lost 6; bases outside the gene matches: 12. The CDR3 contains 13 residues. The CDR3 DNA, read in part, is TGTGCCACCACAGGGGATTTCAGGGGCGAG. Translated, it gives CATTGDFRGE. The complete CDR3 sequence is CATTGDFRGEQYF.

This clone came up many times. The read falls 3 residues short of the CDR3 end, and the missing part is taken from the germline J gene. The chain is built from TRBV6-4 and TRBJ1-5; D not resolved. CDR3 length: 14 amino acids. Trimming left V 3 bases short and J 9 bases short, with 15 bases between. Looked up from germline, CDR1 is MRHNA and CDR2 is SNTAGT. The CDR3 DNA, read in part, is TGTGCCAGCAGTGATCCAGAGGCTCAGTGGCCC. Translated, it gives CASSDPEAQWP. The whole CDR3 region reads CASSDPEAQWPQHF.

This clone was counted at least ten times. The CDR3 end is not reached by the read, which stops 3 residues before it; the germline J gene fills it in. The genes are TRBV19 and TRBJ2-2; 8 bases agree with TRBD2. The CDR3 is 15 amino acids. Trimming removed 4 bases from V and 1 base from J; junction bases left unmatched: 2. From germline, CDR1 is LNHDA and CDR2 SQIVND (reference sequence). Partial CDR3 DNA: TGTGCCAGTAGTAGGAGCGGGAGGAACACCGGGGAG. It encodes CASSRSGRNTGE. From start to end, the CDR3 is CASSRSGRNTGELFF.

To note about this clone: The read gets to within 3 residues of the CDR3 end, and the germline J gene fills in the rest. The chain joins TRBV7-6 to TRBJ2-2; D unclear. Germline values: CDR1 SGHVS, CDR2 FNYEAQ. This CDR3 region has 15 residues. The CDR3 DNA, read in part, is TGTGCCAGCAGCTTACGGCCAGCAACTAATGAAAAG. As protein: CASSLRPATNEK. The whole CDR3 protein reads CASSLRPATNEKLFF.

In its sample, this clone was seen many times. The part of the CDR3 DNA that was read is TGTGCCAGAAGCACACAGCAGCTCTATGGC. The encoded protein is CARSTQQLYG. The entire CDR3 reads CARSTQQLYGYTF. The chain has TRBV5-3 and TRBJ1-2; D gene uncertain. The read terminates 3 residues ahead of where the CDR3 ends, so the germline J gene completes it. TRBV5-3 is an open reading frame whose function is uncertain. CDR3 length: 13 amino acids. Trimming removed 4 bases from V and 4 bases from J, with 11 bases in between.

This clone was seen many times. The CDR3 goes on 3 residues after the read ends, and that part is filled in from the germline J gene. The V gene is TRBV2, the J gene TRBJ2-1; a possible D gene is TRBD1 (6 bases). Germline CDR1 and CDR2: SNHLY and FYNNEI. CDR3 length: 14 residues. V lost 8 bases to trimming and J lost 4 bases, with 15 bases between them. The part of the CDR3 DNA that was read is TGTGCCAGCCAAGGGTGGGGGACATACAATGAG. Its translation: CASQGWGTYNE. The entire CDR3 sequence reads CASQGWGTYNEQFF.

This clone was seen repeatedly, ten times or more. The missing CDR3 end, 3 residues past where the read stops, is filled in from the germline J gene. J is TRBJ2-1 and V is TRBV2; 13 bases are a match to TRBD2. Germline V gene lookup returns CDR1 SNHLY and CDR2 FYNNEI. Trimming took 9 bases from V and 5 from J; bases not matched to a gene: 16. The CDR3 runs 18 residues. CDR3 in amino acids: CASRPGGTSGRADNEQFF. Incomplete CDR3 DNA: TGTGCCAGTCGACCCGGGGGAACTAGCGGGAGGGCCGACAATGAG.

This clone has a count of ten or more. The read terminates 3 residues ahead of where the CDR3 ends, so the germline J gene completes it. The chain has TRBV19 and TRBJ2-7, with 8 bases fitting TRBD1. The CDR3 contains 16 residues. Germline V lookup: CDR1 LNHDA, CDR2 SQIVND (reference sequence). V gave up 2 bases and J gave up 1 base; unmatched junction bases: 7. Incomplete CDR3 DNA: TGTGCCAGTAGTATACTGAGCGGACAGGGATCCTACGAG. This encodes CASSILSGQGSYE. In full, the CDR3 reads CASSILSGQGSYEQYF.

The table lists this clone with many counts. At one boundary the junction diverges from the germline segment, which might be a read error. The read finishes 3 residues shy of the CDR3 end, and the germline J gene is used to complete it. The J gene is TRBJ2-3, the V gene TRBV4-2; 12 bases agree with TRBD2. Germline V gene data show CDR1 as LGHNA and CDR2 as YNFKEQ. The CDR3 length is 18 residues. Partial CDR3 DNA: TGCGCCAGCAGCCAATCGGTCTTCGGACTAGCGGGGACAGATACG. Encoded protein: CASSQSVFGLAGTDT. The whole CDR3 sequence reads CASSQSVFGLAGTDTQYF.

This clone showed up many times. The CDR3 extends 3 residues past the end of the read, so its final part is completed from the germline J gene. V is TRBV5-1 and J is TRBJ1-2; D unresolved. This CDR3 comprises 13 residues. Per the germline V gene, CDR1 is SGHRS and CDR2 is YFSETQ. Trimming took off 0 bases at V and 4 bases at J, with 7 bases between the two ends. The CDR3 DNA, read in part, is TGCGCCAGCAGCTTGGATCCTTCCTATGGC. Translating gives CASSLDPSYG. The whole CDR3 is CASSLDPSYGYTF.

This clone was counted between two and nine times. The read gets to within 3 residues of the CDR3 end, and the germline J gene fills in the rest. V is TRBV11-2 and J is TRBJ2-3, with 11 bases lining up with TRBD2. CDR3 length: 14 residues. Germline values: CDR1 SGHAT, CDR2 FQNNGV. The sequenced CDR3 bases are TGTGCCAGCTCGGGACTAGCGGAGAGGGGGACG. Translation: CASSGLAERGT. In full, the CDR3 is CASSGLAERGTQYF. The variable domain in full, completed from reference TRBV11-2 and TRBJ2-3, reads EAGVAQSPRYKIIEKRQSVAFWCNPISGHATLYWYQQILGQGPKLLIQFQNNGVVDDSQLPKDRFSAERLKGVDSTLKIQPAKLEDSAVYLCASSGLAERGTQYFGPGTRLTVL.

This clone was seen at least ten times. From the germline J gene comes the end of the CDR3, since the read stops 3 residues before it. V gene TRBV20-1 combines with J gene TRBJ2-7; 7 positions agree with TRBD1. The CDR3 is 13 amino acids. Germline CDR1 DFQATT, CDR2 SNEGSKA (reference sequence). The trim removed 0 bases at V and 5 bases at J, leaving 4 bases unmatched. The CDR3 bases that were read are TGCAGTGCTAGAGATTGGACAGGACACGAG. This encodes CSARDWTGHE. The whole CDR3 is CSARDWTGHEQYF.

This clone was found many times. CDR3 DNA, as far as it was read: TGTGCCACCAGTGATCCCTACGGGACAGGGTACAATGAG. Translating gives CATSDPYGTGYNE. The complete CDR3 sequence is CATSDPYGTGYNEQFF. This rearrangement joins TRBV24-1 to TRBJ2-1; 9 bases align to TRBD1. The DNA ends 3 residues before the CDR3 does, and the rest of the CDR3 is filled in from the germline J gene. V was clipped by 3 bases and J by 4 bases; unmatched bases: 6. The CDR3 totals 16 residues. Per the germline V gene, CDR1 is KGHDR and CDR2 is SFDVKD.

The CDR3 here is CASSQGDSNEKLFF. The sequenced CDR3 bases are TGTGCCAGCAGCCAAGGGGACAGTAATGAAAAA. J is TRBJ1-4 and V is TRBV7-9; TRBD1 matches at 7 bases. The read finishes 3 residues shy of the CDR3 end, and the germline J gene is used to complete it. Losses at the gene ends were 5 bases for V and 4 bases for J; bases not matched to a gene: 4. The CDR3 extends over 14 amino acids. The germline CDR1 and CDR2 sequences are SEHNR and FQNEAQ (reference sequence).

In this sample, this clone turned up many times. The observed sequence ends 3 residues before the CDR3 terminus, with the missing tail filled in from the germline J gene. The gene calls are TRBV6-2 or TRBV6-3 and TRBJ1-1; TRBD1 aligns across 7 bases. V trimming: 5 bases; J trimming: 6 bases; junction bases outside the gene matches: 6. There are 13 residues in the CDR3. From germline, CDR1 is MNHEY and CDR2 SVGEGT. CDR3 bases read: TGTGCCAGCAGTCCACAGGGGAGGGCTGAA. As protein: CASSPQGRAE. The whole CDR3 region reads CASSPQGRAEAFF.

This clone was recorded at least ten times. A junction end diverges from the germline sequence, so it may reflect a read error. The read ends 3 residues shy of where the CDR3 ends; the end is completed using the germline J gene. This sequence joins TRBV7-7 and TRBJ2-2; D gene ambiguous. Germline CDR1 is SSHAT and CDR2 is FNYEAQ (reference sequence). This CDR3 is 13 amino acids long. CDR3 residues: CASSPVNTGELFF. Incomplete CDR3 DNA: TGTGCTAGCAGCCCAGTTAACACCGGGGAG.

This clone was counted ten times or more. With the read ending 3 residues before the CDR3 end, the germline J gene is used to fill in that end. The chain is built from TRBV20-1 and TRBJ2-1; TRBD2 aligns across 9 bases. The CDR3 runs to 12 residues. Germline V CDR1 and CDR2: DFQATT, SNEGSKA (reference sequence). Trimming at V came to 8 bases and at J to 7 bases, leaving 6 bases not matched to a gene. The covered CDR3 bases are TGCAGTATCCTTGCGGGGGGGAATGAG. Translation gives CSILAGGNE. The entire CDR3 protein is CSILAGGNEQFF.

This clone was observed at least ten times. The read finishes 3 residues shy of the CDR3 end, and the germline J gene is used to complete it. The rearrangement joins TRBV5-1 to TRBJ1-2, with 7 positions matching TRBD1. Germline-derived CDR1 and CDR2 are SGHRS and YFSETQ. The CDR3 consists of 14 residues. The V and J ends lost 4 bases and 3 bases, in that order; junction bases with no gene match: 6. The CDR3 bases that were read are TGCGCCAGCAGCGGTACCGGGACAGACTATGGC. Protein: CASSGTGTDYG. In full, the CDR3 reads CASSGTGTDYGYTF.

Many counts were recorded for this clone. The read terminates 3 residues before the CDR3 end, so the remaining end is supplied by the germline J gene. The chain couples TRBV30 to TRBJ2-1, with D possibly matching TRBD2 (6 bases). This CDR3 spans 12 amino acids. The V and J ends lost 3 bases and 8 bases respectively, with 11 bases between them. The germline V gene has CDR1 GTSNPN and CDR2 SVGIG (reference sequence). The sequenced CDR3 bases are TGTGCCTGGAGACTAGCCCGCCATGAG. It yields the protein CAWRLARHE. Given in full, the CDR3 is CAWRLARHEQFF.

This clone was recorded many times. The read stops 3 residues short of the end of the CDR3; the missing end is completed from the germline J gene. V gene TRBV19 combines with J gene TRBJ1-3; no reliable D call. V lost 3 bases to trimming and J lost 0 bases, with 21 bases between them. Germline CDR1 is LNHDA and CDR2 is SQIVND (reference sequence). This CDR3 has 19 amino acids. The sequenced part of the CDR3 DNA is TGTGCCAGTAGTATGCAGGCGCAATACCCCTTCTTCTCTGGAAACACC. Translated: CASSMQAQYPFFSGNT. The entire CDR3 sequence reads CASSMQAQYPFFSGNTIYF.

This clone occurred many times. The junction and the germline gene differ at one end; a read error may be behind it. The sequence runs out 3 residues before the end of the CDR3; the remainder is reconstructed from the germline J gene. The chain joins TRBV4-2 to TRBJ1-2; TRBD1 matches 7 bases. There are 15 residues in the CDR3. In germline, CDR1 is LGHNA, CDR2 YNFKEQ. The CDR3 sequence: CASSQEGAGYYGYTF. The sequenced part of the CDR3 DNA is TGCGCCAGCAGCCAAGAGGGGGCGGGATACTATGGC.

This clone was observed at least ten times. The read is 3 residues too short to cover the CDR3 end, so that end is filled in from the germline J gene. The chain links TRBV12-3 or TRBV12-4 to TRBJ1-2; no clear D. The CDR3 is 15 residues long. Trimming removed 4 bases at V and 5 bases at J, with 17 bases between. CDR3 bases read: TGTGCCAGCAGTTCAAACTACTTCGGCCAGTATGGC. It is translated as CASSSNYFGQYG. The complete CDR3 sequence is CASSSNYFGQYGYTF.

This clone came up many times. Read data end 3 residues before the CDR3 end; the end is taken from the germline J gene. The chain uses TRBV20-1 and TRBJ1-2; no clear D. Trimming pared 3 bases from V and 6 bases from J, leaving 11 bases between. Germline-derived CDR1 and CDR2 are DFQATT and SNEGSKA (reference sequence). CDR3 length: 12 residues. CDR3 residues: CSASIVGHGYTF. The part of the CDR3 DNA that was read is TGCAGTGCTAGTATCGTTGGGCATGGC.

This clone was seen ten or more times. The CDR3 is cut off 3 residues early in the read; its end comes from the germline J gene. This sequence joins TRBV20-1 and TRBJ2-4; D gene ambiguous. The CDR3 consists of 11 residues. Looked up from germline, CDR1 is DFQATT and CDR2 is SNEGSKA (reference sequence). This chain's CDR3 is CSAEGLYGQYF. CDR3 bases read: TGCAGTGCCGAAGGCCTTTATGGT.

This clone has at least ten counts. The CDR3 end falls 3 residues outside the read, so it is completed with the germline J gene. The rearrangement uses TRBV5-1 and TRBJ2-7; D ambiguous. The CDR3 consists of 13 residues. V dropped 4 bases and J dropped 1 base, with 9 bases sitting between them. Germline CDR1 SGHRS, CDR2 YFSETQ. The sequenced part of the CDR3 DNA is TGCGCCAGCAGCGCCGGTTTTTCCTACGAG. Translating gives CASSAGFSYE. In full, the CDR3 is CASSAGFSYEQYF.